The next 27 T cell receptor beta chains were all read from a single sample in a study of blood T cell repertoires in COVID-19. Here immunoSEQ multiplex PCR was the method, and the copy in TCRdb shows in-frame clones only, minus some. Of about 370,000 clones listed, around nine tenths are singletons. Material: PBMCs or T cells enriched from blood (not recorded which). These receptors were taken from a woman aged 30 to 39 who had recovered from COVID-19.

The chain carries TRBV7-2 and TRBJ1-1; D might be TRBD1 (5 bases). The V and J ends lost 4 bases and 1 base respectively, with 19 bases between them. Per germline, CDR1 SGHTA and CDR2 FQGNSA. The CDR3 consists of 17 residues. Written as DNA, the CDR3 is TGTGCCAGCAGCTCCGTTCAATCCCTCGGGGGGAACACTGAAGCTTTCTTT. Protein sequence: CASSSVQSLGGNTEAFF.

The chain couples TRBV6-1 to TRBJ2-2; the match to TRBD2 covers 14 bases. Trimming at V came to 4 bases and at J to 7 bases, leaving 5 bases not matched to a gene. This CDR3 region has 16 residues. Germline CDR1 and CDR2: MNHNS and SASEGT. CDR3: CASSGLAGGLGGELFF. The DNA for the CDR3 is TGTGCCAGCAGTGGACTAGCGGGGGGGCTTGGCGGGGAGCTGTTTTTT.

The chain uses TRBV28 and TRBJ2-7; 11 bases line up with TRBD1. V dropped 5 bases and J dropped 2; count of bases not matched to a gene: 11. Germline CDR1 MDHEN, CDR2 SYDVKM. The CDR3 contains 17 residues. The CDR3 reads CASSIPGTGGMPYEQYF. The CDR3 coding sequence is TGTGCCAGCAGTATCCCCGGGACAGGGGGGATGCCCTACGAGCAGTACTTC.

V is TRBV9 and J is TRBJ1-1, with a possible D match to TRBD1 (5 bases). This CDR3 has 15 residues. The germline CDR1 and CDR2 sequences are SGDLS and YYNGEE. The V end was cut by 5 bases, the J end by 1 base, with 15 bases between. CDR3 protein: CASSEPGHWNTEAFF. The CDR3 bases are TGTGCCAGCAGTGAACCCGGACATTGGAACACTGAAGCTTTCTTT.

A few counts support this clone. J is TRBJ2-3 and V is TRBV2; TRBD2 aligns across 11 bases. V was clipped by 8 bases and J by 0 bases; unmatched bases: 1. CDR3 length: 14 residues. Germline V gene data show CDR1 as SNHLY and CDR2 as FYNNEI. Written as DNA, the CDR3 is TGTGCCAGCGGGACTAGCGGAAGCACAGATACGCAGTATTTT. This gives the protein CASGTSGSTDTQYF.

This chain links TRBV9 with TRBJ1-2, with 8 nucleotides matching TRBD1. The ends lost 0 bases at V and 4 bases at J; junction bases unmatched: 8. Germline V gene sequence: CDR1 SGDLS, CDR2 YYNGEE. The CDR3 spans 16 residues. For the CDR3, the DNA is TGTGCCAGCAGCGTAGACATCAGGGGGCGCAGCTATGGCTACACCTTC. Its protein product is CASSVDIRGRSYGYTF. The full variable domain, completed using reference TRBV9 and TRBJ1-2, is DSGVTQTPKHLITATGQRVTLRCSPRSGDLSVYWYQQSLDQGLQFLIQYYNGEERAKGNILERFSAQQFPDLHSELNLSSLELGDSALYFCASSVDIRGRSYGYTFGSGTRLTVV.

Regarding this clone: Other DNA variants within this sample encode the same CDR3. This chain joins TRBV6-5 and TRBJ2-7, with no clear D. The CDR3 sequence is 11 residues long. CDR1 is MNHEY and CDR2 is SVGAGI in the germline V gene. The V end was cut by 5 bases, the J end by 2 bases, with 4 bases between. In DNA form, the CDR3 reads TGTGCCAGCAGTAGAGCCTACGAGCAGTACTTC. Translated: CASSRAYEQYF.

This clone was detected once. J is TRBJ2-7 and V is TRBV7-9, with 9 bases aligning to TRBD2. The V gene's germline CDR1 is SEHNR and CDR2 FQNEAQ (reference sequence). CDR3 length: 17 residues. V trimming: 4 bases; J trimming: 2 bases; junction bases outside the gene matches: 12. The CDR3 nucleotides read TGTGCCAGCAGCTCCGGGGGACCAAGCGGGGGGACCTACGAGCAGTACTTC. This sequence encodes CASSSGGPSGGTYEQYF.

The CDR3 region is CASSLQTQANTEAFF. The CDR3 DNA sequence: TGTGCCAGCAGTTTACAAACCCAAGCAAACACTGAAGCTTTCTTT. J is TRBJ1-1 and V is TRBV28; D is unclear. Between the trimmed V and J ends, which lost 2 bases and 2 bases, there was a span of 12 bases. Germline CDR1 reads MDHEN; CDR2 reads SYDVKM. This CDR3 spans 15 amino acids.

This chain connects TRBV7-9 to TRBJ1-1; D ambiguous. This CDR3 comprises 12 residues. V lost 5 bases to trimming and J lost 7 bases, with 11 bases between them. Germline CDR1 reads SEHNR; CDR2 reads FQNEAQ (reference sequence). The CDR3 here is CASSRSYGEAFF. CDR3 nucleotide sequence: TGTGCCAGCAGCCGATCCTATGGTGAAGCTTTCTTT. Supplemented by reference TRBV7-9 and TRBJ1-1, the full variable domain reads DTGVSQNPRHKITKRGQNVTFRCDPISEHNRLYWYRQTLGQGPEFLTYFQNEAQLEKSRLLSDRFSAERPKGSFSTLEIQRTEQGDSAMYLCASSRSYGEAFFGQGTRLTVV.

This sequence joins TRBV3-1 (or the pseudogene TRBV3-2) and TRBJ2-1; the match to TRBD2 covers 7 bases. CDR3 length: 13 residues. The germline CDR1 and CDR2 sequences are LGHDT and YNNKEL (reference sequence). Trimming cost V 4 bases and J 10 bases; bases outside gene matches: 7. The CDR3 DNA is TGTGCCAGCAGCCCAGCCTCTAGCGGAGAGCAGTTCTTC. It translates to CASSPASSGEQFF.

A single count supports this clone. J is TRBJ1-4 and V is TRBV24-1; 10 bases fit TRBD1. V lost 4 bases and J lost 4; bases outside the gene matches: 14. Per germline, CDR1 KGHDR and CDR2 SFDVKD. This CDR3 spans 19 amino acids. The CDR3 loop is CATSDPDRGRNLNNEKLFF. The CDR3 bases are TGTGCCACCAGTGACCCCGACAGGGGGCGCAATCTTAATAATGAAAAACTGTTTTTT.

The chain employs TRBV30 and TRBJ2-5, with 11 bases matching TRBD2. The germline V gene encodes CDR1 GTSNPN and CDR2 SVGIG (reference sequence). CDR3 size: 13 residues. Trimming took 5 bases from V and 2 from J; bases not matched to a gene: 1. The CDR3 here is CAWVAGGQETQYF. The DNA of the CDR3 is TGTGCCTGGGTAGCGGGGGGGCAAGAGACCCAGTACTTC.

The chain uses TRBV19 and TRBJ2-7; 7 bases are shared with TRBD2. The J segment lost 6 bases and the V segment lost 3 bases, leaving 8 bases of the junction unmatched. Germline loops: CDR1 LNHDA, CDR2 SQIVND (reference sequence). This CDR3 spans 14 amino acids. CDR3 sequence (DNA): TGTGCCAGTAGTATTAGAGCGGGAACTTTCGAGCAGTACTTC. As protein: CASSIRAGTFEQYF.

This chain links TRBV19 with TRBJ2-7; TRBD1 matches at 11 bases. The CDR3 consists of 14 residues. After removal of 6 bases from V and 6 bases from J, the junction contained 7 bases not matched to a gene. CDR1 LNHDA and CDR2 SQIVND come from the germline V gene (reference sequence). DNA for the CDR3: TGTGCCAGTAGAGGACAGGGGGCCCCCAGCGAGCAGTACTTC. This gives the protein CASRGQGAPSEQYF.

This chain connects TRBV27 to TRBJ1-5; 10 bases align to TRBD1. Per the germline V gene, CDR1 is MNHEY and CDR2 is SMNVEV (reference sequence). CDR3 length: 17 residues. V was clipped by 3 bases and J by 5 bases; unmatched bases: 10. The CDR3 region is CASSLGDRGRLDQPQHF. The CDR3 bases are TGTGCCAGCAGTTTGGGAGACAGGGGGCGTTTGGATCAGCCCCAGCATTTT.

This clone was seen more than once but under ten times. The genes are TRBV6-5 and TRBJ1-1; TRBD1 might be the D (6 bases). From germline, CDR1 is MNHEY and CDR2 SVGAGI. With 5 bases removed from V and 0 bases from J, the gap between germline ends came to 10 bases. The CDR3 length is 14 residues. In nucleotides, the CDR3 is TGTGCCAGCAGTCCAGGGGCGCTGAACACTGAAGCTTTCTTT. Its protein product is CASSPGALNTEAFF.

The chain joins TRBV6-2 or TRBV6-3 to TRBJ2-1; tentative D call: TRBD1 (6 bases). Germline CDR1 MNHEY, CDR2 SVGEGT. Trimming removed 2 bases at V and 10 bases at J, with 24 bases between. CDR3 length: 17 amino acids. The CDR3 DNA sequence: TGTGCCAGCAGTTACGGCCCTCTAGGTGCCCTGGGGGCGGAGCAGTTCTTC. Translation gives CASSYGPLGALGAEQFF.

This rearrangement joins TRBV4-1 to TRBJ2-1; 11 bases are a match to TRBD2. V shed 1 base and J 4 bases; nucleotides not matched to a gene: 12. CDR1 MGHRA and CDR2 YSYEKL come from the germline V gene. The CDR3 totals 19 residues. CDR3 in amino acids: CASSQAGTSGGPRYNEQFF. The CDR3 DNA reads TGCGCCAGCAGCCAAGCTGGAACTAGCGGGGGTCCAAGGTACAATGAGCAGTTCTTC.

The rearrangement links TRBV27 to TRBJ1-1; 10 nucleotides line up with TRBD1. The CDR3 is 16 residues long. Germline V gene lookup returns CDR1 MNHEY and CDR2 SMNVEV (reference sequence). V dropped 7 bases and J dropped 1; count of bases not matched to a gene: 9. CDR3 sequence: CASKTRTGGGNTEAFF. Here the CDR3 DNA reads TGTGCCAGCAAAACTCGGACAGGGGGGGGGAACACTGAAGCTTTCTTT.

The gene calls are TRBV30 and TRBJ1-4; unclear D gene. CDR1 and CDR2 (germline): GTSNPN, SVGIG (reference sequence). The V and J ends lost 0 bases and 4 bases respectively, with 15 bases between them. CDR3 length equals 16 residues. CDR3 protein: CAWSVGSGGNNEKLFF. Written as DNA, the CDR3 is TGTGCCTGGAGTGTAGGTTCCGGCGGAAATAATGAAAAACTGTTTTTT.

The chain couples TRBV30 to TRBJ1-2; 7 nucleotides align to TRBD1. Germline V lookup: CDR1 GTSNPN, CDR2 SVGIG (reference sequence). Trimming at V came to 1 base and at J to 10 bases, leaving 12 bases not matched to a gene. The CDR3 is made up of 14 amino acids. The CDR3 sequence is CAWSAPPGQRDYTF. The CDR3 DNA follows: TGTGCCTGGAGTGCCCCCCCGGGACAGCGAGACTACACCTTC.

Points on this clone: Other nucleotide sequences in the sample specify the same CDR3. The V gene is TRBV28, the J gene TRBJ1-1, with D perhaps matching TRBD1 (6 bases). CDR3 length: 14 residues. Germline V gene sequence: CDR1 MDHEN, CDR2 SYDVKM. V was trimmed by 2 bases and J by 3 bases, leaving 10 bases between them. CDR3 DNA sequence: TGTGCCAGCAGTTTAGGGGGCTGGGACACTGAAGCTTTCTTT. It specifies CASSLGGWDTEAFF.

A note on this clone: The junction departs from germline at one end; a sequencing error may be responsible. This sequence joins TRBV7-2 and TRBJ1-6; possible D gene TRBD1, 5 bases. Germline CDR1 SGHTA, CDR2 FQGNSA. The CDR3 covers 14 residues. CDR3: CASSLGGDLHFSDF. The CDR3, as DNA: TGTGCCAGCAGCTTAGGGGGGGATCTCCACTTTTCGGATTTT.

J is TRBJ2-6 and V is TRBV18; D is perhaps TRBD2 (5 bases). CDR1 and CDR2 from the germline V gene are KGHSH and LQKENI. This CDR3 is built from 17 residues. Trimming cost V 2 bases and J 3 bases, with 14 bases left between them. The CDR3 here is CASSPRTVSGGANVLTF. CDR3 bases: TGTGCCAGCTCACCAAGGACTGTCTCGGGTGGGGCCAACGTCCTGACTTTC.

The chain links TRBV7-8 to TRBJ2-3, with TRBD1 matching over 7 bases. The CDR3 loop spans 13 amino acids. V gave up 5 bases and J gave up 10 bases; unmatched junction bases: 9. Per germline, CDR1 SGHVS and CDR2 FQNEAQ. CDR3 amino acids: CASSPYTGTAQYF. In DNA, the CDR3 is TGTGCCAGCAGCCCGTACACCGGGACAGCGCAGTATTTT.

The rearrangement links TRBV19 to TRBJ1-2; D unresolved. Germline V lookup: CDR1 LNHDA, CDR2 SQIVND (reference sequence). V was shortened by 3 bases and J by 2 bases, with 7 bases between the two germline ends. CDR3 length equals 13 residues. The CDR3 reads CASSIHRNYGYTF. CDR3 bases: TGTGCCAGTAGTATCCACCGGAACTATGGCTACACCTTC.